These 23 T cell receptor beta chains share one sample of origin, sequenced in a study of blood T cell repertoires in COVID-19. This table comes from immunoSEQ multiplex PCR, and its TCRdb copy is limited to in-frame clones, with some not included. The sample has about 130,000 clones; about 81% are singletons. Sequencing input: peripheral blood. These receptors were taken from a woman aged 50 to 60 with acute or convalescent COVID-19.

The chain recombines TRBV3-1 (or the pseudogene TRBV3-2) with TRBJ1-1; 8 bases map to TRBD1. CDR1 and CDR2 from the germline V gene are LGHDT and YNNKEL (reference sequence). The junction had 7 bases not matched to a gene; V was cut back by 2 bases and J by 5 bases. The CDR3 is 15 amino acids. The CDR3 DNA follows: TGTGCCAGCAGCCAACCGGCGACAGGGGAGACTGAAGCTTTCTTT. Protein sequence: CASSQPATGETEAFF.

The sample holds one count of this clone. This chain connects TRBV18 to TRBJ2-3, with a weak D call TRBD1 (5 bases). Trimming took off 0 bases at V and 6 bases at J, with 10 bases between the two ends. Germline V lookup: CDR1 KGHSH, CDR2 LQKENI. The CDR3 extends over 14 amino acids. The chain's CDR3 is CASSPPGAVDTQYF. For the CDR3, the DNA is TGTGCCAGCTCACCACCAGGGGCCGTGGATACGCAGTATTTT.

V usage is TRBV27 and J usage is TRBJ1-2; no firm D call. Trimming shortened V by 2 bases and J by 5 bases, and 15 bases separated the two germline ends. The CDR3 loop spans 15 amino acids. Germline V gives CDR1 MNHEY, CDR2 SMNVEV (reference sequence). CDR3 protein: CASSLHSDPGYGYTF. The CDR3 DNA follows: TGTGCCAGCAGTTTACATAGCGACCCGGGATATGGCTACACCTTC.

The chain uses TRBV2 and TRBJ2-1, with 9 bases lining up with TRBD2. The V and J ends lost 5 bases and 0 bases, in that order; junction bases with no gene match: 11. Germline V gene data show CDR1 as SNHLY and CDR2 as FYNNEI. The CDR3 is made up of 18 amino acids. The CDR3 coding sequence is TGTGCCAGCAGTACGACTACTGTTAGCGGGAGCTCCTACAATGAGCAGTTCTTC. It codes for CASSTTTVSGSSYNEQFF.

The CDR3, as DNA: TGTGCCAGCAGCCCACTTCTCCGAGGGGGCGAATCTGAAGCTTTCTTT. Translation gives CASSPLLRGGESEAFF. The V call is TRBV5-5, the J call TRBJ1-1; 7 bases agree with TRBD1. Germline CDR1 and CDR2: SGHKS and YYEKEE (reference sequence). Losses at the gene ends were 4 bases for V and 6 bases for J; bases not matched to a gene: 15. The CDR3 covers 16 residues.

This rearrangement joins TRBV4-1 to TRBJ2-3; 9 bases align to TRBD1. The V gene end was trimmed by 2 bases and the J gene end by 4 bases; junction bases not matched to a gene: 7. This CDR3 spans 16 amino acids. The germline V gene encodes CDR1 MGHRA and CDR2 YSYEKL. CDR3 in DNA: TGCGCCAGCAGCCAACAGACAGGGGGAAGGGCAGATACGCAGTATTTT. Translating gives CASSQQTGGRADTQYF.

CDR3 sequence reads: CASSYPTGGGTGELFF. CDR3 bases: TGTGCCAGCAGCTACCCGACAGGGGGGGGCACCGGGGAGCTGTTTTTT. The chain uses TRBV7-6 and TRBJ2-2, with 9 bases lining up with TRBD1. The ends lost 4 bases at V and 4 bases at J; junction bases unmatched: 7. The CDR3 has 16 amino acids. Germline values: CDR1 SGHVS, CDR2 FNYEAQ.

In this sample, this clone turned up a few times. The chain is built from TRBV29-1 and TRBJ2-3; the match to TRBD2 covers 10 bases. The V and J ends lost 7 bases and 4 bases, in that order; junction bases with no gene match: 8. This CDR3 comprises 14 residues. From germline, CDR1 is SQVTM and CDR2 ANQGSEA. The CDR3 DNA reads as TGCAGCGCATCCGCTAGCGGGGGACCAGATACGCAGTATTTT. Protein sequence: CSASASGGPDTQYF.

The gene calls are TRBV6-1 and TRBJ1-2; D might be TRBD1 (5 bases). The CDR3 is 12 residues long. V dropped 2 bases and J dropped 5 bases, with 6 bases sitting between them. The germline CDR1 and CDR2 sequences are MNHNS and SASEGT. The chain's CDR3 is CASSERGYGYTF. The CDR3 DNA sequence: TGTGCCAGCAGTGAACGGGGGTATGGCTACACCTTC.

V gene TRBV5-1 combines with J gene TRBJ2-7; TRBD2 matches 9 bases. Germline V lookup: CDR1 SGHRS, CDR2 YFSETQ. V dropped 4 bases and J dropped 4; count of bases not matched to a gene: 9. There are 15 residues in the CDR3. The DNA for the CDR3 is TGCGCCAGCAGCGCCAGCGGGGGGAGGGGGTACGAGCAGTACTTC. It specifies CASSASGGRGYEQYF.

This clone was recorded once. This chain connects TRBV28 to TRBJ2-1; D is unresolved. Trimming stripped 2 bases from V and 1 base from J, with 6 bases between. The CDR3 runs to 14 residues. Per the germline V gene, CDR1 is MDHEN and CDR2 is SYDVKM. This CDR3 is CASSLEVSYNEQFF. DNA for the CDR3: TGTGCCAGCAGTTTAGAGGTGTCCTACAATGAGCAGTTCTTC.

This chain joins TRBV7-9 and TRBJ1-1; TRBD1 aligns across 9 bases. This CDR3 comprises 15 residues. J gave up 6 bases and V 0 bases, and 5 bases lay outside the gene matches. Germline CDR1 and CDR2: SEHNR and FQNEAQ (reference sequence). This CDR3 reads CASSLAGQGGAEAFF. DNA of the CDR3: TGTGCCAGCAGCTTAGCGGGACAGGGTGGGGCTGAAGCTTTCTTT. The full variable domain, with the rest looked up from reference TRBV7-9 and TRBJ1-1, is DTGVSQNPRHKITKRGQNVTFRCDPISEHNRLYWYRQTLGQGPEFLTYFQNEAQLEKSRLLSDRFSAERPKGSFSTLEIQRTEQGDSAMYLCASSLAGQGGAEAFFGQGTRLTVV.

The chain joins TRBV29-1 to TRBJ1-2; 7 bases map to TRBD1. The V gene end was trimmed by 3 bases and the J gene end by 8 bases; junction bases not matched to a gene: 3. The CDR3 covers 11 residues. Germline values: CDR1 SQVTM, CDR2 ANQGSEA. The CDR3 DNA reads as TGCAGCGTTGATAGGGGGCCCGGCTACACCTTC. Its protein product is CSVDRGPGYTF.

The chain's CDR3 is CASRTGLAGVEQFF. Here the CDR3 DNA reads TGTGCCAGCAGAACGGGACTAGCGGGAGTTGAGCAGTTCTTC. The chain links TRBV28 to TRBJ2-1; 14 bases align to TRBD2. This CDR3 comprises 14 residues. After removal of 6 bases from V and 9 bases from J, the junction contained 4 bases not matched to a gene. Germline loops: CDR1 MDHEN, CDR2 SYDVKM. The whole variable domain, filled in from reference TRBV28 and TRBJ2-1, reads DVKVTQSSRYLVKRTGEKVFLECVQDMDHENMFWYRQDPGLGLRLIYFSYDVKMKEKGDIPEGYSVSREKKERFSLILESASTNQTSMYLCASRTGLAGVEQFFGPGTRLTVL.

This clone was seen a handful of times. The chain carries TRBV15 and TRBJ1-1; 8 bases are shared with TRBD1. The CDR3 consists of 16 residues. Per the germline V gene, CDR1 is LNHNV and CDR2 is YYDKDF (reference sequence). V lost 3 bases, J lost 3 bases, and 9 bases stayed unmatched. CDR3 amino acids: CATSRQGAGAYTEAFF. DNA of the CDR3: TGTGCCACCAGCAGGCAGGGGGCGGGGGCGTACACTGAAGCTTTCTTT.

The chain joins TRBV24-1 to TRBJ2-7; TRBD1 aligns across 9 bases. The CDR3 is 16 amino acids. CDR1 and CDR2 from the germline V gene are KGHDR and SFDVKD. J gave up 5 bases and V 3 bases, and 10 bases lay outside the gene matches. CDR3 amino acids: CATSDNTGTGLHEQYF. CDR3 nucleotides: TGTGCCACCAGTGATAACACCGGGACAGGGTTACACGAGCAGTACTTC.

As DNA, the CDR3 is TGTGCCACCTACAGCGGGACTGGTGCTTTCTTT. Its protein is CATYSGTGAFF. The chain joins TRBV10-3 to TRBJ1-1; perhaps TRBD1 as D (5 bases). From germline, CDR1 is ENHRY and CDR2 SYGVKD. The CDR3 is made up of 11 amino acids. The V end was cut by 10 bases, the J end by 11 bases, with 17 bases between.

The rearrangement links TRBV7-8 to TRBJ2-3; weak D call: TRBD2 (6 bases). Between the trimmed V and J ends, which lost 5 bases and 0 bases, there was a span of 15 bases. The CDR3 totals 16 residues. Germline CDR1 reads SGHVS; CDR2 reads FQNEAQ. In DNA form, the CDR3 reads TGTGCCAGCAGCCTAATCGGGGGATCGAGCACAGATACGCAGTATTTT. Protein: CASSLIGGSSTDTQYF. The full variable domain, with the rest looked up from reference TRBV7-8 and TRBJ2-3, is GAGVSQSPRYKVAKRGQDVALRCDPISGHVSLFWYQQALGQGPEFLTYFQNEAQLDKSGLPSDRFFAERPEGSVSTLKIQRTQQEDSAVYLCASSLIGGSSTDTQYFGPGTRLTVL.

The chain carries TRBV5-1 and TRBJ2-3; maybe TRBD2 (6 bases). This CDR3 spans 15 amino acids. V lost 2 bases and J 0 bases, leaving 10 bases between the germline ends. Looked up from germline, CDR1 is SGHRS and CDR2 is YFSETQ. CDR3 sequence reads: CASSFRDSSTDTQYF. CDR3 nucleotide sequence: TGCGCCAGCAGCTTCCGGGACTCTAGCACAGATACGCAGTATTTT.

The chain uses TRBV3-1 (or the pseudogene TRBV3-2) and TRBJ1-6, with 8 bases identical to TRBD1. In germline, CDR1 is LGHDT, CDR2 YNNKEL (reference sequence). Unmatched junction bases numbered 16, after V lost 5 bases and J lost 4 bases. The CDR3 has 19 amino acids. The CDR3 region is CASSSRGGTGGEYNSPLHF. CDR3 coding DNA: TGTGCCAGCAGCTCAAGGGGAGGAACAGGGGGAGAGTATAATTCACCCCTCCACTTT.

The chain employs TRBV25-1 and TRBJ1-2, with TRBD1 matching 7 bases. The CDR3 is made up of 16 amino acids. Germline loops: CDR1 MGHDK, CDR2 SYGVNS. Unmatched junction bases numbered 16, after V lost 4 bases and J lost 8 bases. The chain's CDR3 is CASSGYRFEGAGGYTF. CDR3 nucleotides: TGTGCCAGCAGTGGTTACAGGTTTGAGGGGGCAGGGGGCTACACCTTC.

The genes are TRBV28 and TRBJ2-7; D not resolved. Germline CDR1 and CDR2: MDHEN and SYDVKM. Trimming pared 7 bases from V and 4 bases from J, leaving 8 bases between. The CDR3 runs to 11 residues. CDR3 nucleotides: TGTGCCAGCACTTCCGGTTACGAGCAGTACTTC. It is translated as CASTSGYEQYF.

The chain uses TRBV2 and TRBJ1-1; TRBD1 matches at 8 bases. The CDR3 extends over 13 amino acids. Per germline, CDR1 SNHLY and CDR2 FYNNEI. The junction had 3 bases not matched to a gene; V was cut back by 5 bases and J by 4 bases. CDR3 DNA: TGTGCCAGCAGTCAGGGGGCCGGCACTGAAGCTTTCTTT. Translating it yields CASSQGAGTEAFF.